The 15 T cell receptor beta chains presented below share a single source sample, sequenced in a study of T-cell reconstitution after alpha-beta-depleted transplantation in children. Preparing the TCRbeta library involved the use of unique molecular identifiers. In TCRdb, the PCR reads were re-called with MiXCR into one record per CDR3 protein. Of under 450,000 distinct CDR3 sequences in the sample, 15% to 20% are singletons; the top ten hold less than 30%. The input for sequencing was PBMCs, mostly from graft donor cells, taken 360 days after TCRalphabeta/CD19-depleted stem cell transplant. The receptors were sampled from a boy under three years old who had a stem cell transplant for Wiskott-Aldrich syndrome, so the T cells may come from the graft donor.

This clonotype was seen a few times. The J gene is TRBJ2-7, the V gene TRBV20-1, with 11 nucleotides matching TRBD1. There are 15 residues in the CDR3. Germline assignment: CDR1 DFQATT and CDR2 SNEGSKA (reference sequence). The junction had 2 bases not matched to a gene; V was cut back by 0 bases and J by 1 base. CDR3 sequence (DNA): TGCAGTGCTAGAGATGGACAGGGGGCTTCCTACGAGCAGTACTTC. Its translation: CSARDGQGASYEQYF.

This clonotype was seen more than once but under ten times. As DNA, the CDR3 is TGTGCCAGCAGTTCCCCTCAGGGGGGCAAAGAGACCCAGTACTTC. Translation: CASSSPQGGKETQYF. V and J are TRBV6-5 and TRBJ2-5; possible D gene TRBD1, 7 bases. CDR3 length: 15 residues. The V end was cut by 4 bases, the J end by 3 bases, with 15 bases between. Germline CDR1 and CDR2: MNHEY and SVGAGI.

This clonotype was detected a few times. The CDR3 is CASSLDPGYNEQFF. The CDR3 nucleotides read TGCGCCAGCAGCTTAGACCCGGGGTACAATGAGCAGTTCTTC. The chain recombines TRBV5-1 with TRBJ2-1; D is possibly TRBD2 (5 bases). Trimming removed 2 bases from V and 4 bases from J, with 10 bases in between. CDR1 and CDR2 from the germline V gene are SGHRS and YFSETQ. The CDR3 contains 14 residues. The full variable domain, rest sourced from reference TRBV5-1 and TRBJ2-1, is KAGVTQTPRYLIKTRGQQVTLSCSPISGHRSVSWYQQTPGQGLQFLFEYFSETQRNKGNFPGRFSGRQFSNSRSEMNVSTLELGDSALYLCASSLDPGYNEQFFGPGTRLTVL.

The rearrangement uses TRBV12-3 or TRBV12-4 and TRBJ2-1; D remains ambiguous. The ends were cut back, 3 bases at V and 4 bases at J, with 16 bases in the middle. The CDR3 totals 16 residues. CDR3 region: CASSFLVNGVYNEQFF. Here the CDR3 DNA reads TGTGCCAGCAGTTTCTTAGTCAATGGTGTATACAATGAGCAGTTCTTC.

This clonotype turned up a few times. The chain combines TRBV20-1 with TRBJ2-3; no definite D call. The germline V gene encodes CDR1 DFQATT and CDR2 SNEGSKA (reference sequence). The CDR3 sequence is 12 residues long. V dropped 3 bases and J dropped 6 bases, with 10 bases sitting between them. In nucleotides, the CDR3 is TGCAGTGCTAGGGTTACTTGGGATACGCAGTATTTT. Translation: CSARVTWDTQYF.

This clonotype was seen only a few times. The chain uses TRBV7-2 and TRBJ2-7; no definite D call. The CDR3 length is 14 residues. Trimming cost V 4 bases and J 5 bases, with 15 bases left between them. Germline CDR1 SGHTA, CDR2 FQGNSA. In DNA, the CDR3 is TGTGCCAGCAGCTCCGGTGGGAAAGTCGACGAGCAGTACTTC. This encodes CASSSGGKVDEQYF.

The chain recombines TRBV9 with TRBJ2-6; D not resolved. V was cut by 7 bases and J by 4 bases, with 6 bases left in between. The CDR3 sequence is 12 residues long. Germline V gene data show CDR1 as SGDLS and CDR2 as YYNGEE. The CDR3, as DNA: TGTGCCAGCTCGAGGGGGGCCAACGTCCTGACTTTC. Translating gives CASSRGANVLTF.

This chain joins TRBV5-5 and TRBJ2-3; D could derive from TRBD1 or TRBD2 (5 bases each). The V end lost 1 base, the J end lost 0 bases, and 9 bases lay between the germline ends. Germline-derived CDR1 and CDR2 are SGHKS and YYEKEE (reference sequence). CDR3 length: 15 amino acids. The CDR3 spells CASSLTWDSTDTQYF. The CDR3 nucleotides are TGTGCCAGCAGCTTGACTTGGGACAGCACAGATACGCAGTATTTT.

This clonotype was seen more than once but under ten times. The rearrangement links TRBV29-1 to TRBJ1-1; no reliable D call. Deletions cut 4 bases from V and 1 base from J, with 10 bases between. Looked up from germline, CDR1 is SQVTM and CDR2 is ANQGSEA. The CDR3 extends over 13 amino acids. The CDR3 loop reads CSVVILRNTEAFF. The CDR3 bases are TGCAGCGTTGTTATTCTCCGGAACACTGAAGCTTTCTTT.

The gene calls are TRBV7-9 and TRBJ2-1, with 9 bases aligning to TRBD2. The CDR3 loop spans 14 amino acids. Germline V CDR1 and CDR2: SEHNR, FQNEAQ (reference sequence). The V segment lost 2 bases and the J segment 12 bases; nucleotides outside the gene matches: 8. The CDR3 region is CASSLSGGLAWQFF. Here the CDR3 DNA reads TGTGCCAGCAGCTTATCCGGGGGACTAGCTTGGCAGTTCTTC.

This clonotype was detected many times. This sequence joins TRBV13 and TRBJ2-2, with no clear D. Germline CDR1 is PRHDT and CDR2 is FYEKMQ (reference sequence). Trimming removed 6 bases from V and 0 bases from J, with 11 bases in between. The CDR3 sequence is 15 residues long. CDR3 coding DNA: TGTGCCAGCAGGCGAACCGATACGAACACCGGGGAGCTGTTTTTT. As protein: CASRRTDTNTGELFF.

This clonotype was detected only a few times. The V call is TRBV5-1, the J call TRBJ2-7; D might be TRBD1 or TRBD2, each matching 5 bases. The CDR3 has 14 amino acids. Trimming took 3 bases from V and 6 from J, leaving 16 bases between them. Germline values: CDR1 SGHRS, CDR2 YFSETQ. The CDR3 loop is CASSWDRTPIEQYF. The CDR3 nucleotides read TGCGCCAGCAGCTGGGACCGAACTCCTATCGAGCAGTACTTC.

This chain connects TRBV27 to TRBJ2-5; 9 bases map to TRBD1. V lost 8 bases to trimming and J lost 0 bases; unmatched junction nucleotides: 4. The CDR3 length is 14 residues. CDR1 MNHEY and CDR2 SMNVEV come from the germline V gene (reference sequence). In nucleotides, the CDR3 is TGTGCCAGCGGGGGACAGGGTAACCAAGAGACCCAGTACTTC. Protein: CASGGQGNQETQYF.

This clonotype was detected a few times. This sequence joins TRBV5-5 and TRBJ2-5; D perhaps matches TRBD1 (6 bases). Trimming removed 2 bases from V and 2 bases from J, with 13 bases in between. The CDR3 consists of 15 residues. Germline-derived CDR1 and CDR2 are SGHKS and YYEKEE (reference sequence). The CDR3 nucleotides read TGTGCCAGCAGCTTCAGAAGACAGGTTCAAGAGACCCAGTACTTC. As protein: CASSFRRQVQETQYF. The whole variable domain, remainder taken from reference TRBV5-5 and TRBJ2-5, is DAGVTQSPTHLIKTRGQQVTLRCSPISGHKSVSWYQQVLGQGPQFIFQYYEKEERGRGNFPDRFSARQFPNYSSELNVNALLLGDSALYLCASSFRRQVQETQYFGPGTRLLVL.

This chain links TRBV29-1 with TRBJ2-2, with a weak D call TRBD1 (5 bases). CDR3 length: 13 amino acids. Germline V CDR1 and CDR2: SQVTM, ANQGSEA. V was clipped by 7 bases and J by 1 base, with 10 bases between them. Written as DNA, the CDR3 is TGCAGCGCCGTAAGGGGGAACACCGGGGAGCTGTTTTTT. Protein sequence: CSAVRGNTGELFF.